This TCR beta chain was identified during a study of T-cell memory formation after mild COVID-19. Study as a whole: Clusters were largely donor specific. Study results and caveats: Pre-infection memory contained some responding clones, which suggested that cross-reactive memory had joined. The study found contracting CD4+ clones mainly in CM and EM and contracting CD8+ clones in EMRA.

Comment on this clonotype: The antigen is not known.

Constant-segment primers were used for 5'RACE, and the resulting TCR alpha and TCR beta cDNA libraries carried sample barcodes and UMIs. TCRdb independently ran MiXCR on the 5' RACE reads; one entry per CDR3 protein. There are 350,000 or so distinct CDR3 sequences in the sample; roughly 21% occur only once, and roughly an eighth lies in the top ten. Germline CDR1 SGHTA, CDR2 FQGNSA. The CDR3 consists of 18 residues. V lost 3 bases and J lost 1; bases outside the gene matches: 8. This chain links TRBV7-2 with TRBJ2-3; 12 positions agree with TRBD2. Sequenced input: PBMCs or a T cell subset sorted from them (not recorded which). The TCR originated in an adult woman who had mild COVID-19 (a few samples of this study predate the infection). Cell type and time point are not known. The CDR3 is CASSFLAGGPVGTDTQYF. The CDR3 bases are TGTGCCAGCAGCTTCCTAGCGGGAGGGCCGGTGGGCACAGATACGCAGTATTTT.